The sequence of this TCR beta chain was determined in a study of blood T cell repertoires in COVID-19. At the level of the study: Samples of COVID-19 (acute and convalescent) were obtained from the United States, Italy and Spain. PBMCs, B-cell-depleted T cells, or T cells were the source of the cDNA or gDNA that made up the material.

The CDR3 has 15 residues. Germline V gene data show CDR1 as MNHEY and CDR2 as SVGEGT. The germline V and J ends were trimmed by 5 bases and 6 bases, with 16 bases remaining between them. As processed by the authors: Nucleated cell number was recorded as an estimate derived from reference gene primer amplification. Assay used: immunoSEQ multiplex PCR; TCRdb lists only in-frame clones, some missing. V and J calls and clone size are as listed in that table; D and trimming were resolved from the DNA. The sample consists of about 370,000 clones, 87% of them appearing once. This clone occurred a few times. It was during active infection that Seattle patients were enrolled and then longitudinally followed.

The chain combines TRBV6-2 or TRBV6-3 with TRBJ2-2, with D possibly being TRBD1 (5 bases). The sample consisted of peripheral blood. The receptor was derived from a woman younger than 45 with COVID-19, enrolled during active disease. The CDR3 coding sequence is TGTGCCAGCAGTCCCCTGACGGCAGGGCCCGGGGAGCTGTTTTTT. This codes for CASSPLTAGPGELFF.